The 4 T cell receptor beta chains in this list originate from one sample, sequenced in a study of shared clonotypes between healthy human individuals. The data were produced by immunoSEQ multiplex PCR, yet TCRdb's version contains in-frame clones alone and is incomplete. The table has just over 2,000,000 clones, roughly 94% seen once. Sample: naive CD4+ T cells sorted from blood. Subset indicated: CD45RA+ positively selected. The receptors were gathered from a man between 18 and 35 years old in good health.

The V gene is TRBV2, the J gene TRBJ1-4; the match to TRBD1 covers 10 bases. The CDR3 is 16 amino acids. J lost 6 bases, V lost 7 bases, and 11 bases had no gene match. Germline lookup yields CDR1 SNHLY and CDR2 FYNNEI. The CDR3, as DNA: TGTGCCAGCAACTTCCCCGGCGGGACAGGGGATGAAAAACTGTTTTTT. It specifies CASNFPGGTGDEKLFF.

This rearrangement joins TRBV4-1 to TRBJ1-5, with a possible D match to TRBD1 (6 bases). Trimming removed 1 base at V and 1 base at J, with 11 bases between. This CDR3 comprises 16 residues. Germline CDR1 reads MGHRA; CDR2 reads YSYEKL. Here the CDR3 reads CASSQAGGKSNQPQHF. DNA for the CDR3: TGCGCCAGCAGCCAAGCGGGGGGCAAGAGCAATCAGCCCCAGCATTTT.

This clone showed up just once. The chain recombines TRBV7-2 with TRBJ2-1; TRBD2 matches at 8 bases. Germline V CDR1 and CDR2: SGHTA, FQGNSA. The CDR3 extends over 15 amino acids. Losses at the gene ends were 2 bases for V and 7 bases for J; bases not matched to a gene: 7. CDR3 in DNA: TGTGCCAGCAGCTTAAGTCCGGGAGGGATAAATGAGCAGTTCTTC. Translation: CASSLSPGGINEQFF.

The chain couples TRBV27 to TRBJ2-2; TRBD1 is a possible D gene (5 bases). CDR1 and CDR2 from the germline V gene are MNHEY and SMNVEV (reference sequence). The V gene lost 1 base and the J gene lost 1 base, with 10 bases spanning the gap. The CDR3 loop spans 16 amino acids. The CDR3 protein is CASSLLPQGNTGELFF. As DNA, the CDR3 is TGTGCCAGCAGTTTATTGCCGCAGGGGAACACCGGGGAGCTGTTTTTT.